One sample yielded the 20 T cell receptor beta chains listed below, sequenced in a study of T-cell reconstitution after alpha-beta-depleted transplantation in children. The authors prepared the TCRbeta library with unique molecular identifiers. TCRdb reprocessed the PCR reads with MiXCR, giving one entry per CDR3 protein. The table lists around 400,000 distinct CDR3 sequences, 20% of them singletons. The sample here was PBMCs from the stem cell graft donor, taken from the stem cell graft. Every receptor here comes from a human donor who donated a stem cell graft to a child with acute myeloid leukemia.

This chain links TRBV6-5 with TRBJ2-2; D not certain. CDR1 and CDR2 from the germline V gene are MNHEY and SVGAGI. V lost 0 bases, J lost 3 bases, and 8 bases lay in between. The CDR3 spans 15 residues. The CDR3 here is CASSYSGWDTGELFF. CDR3 nucleotide sequence: TGTGCCAGCAGTTACTCCGGGTGGGACACCGGGGAGCTGTTTTTT.

The rearrangement uses TRBV12-3 or TRBV12-4 and TRBJ2-7, with a tentative D call TRBD2 (5 bases). The CDR3 runs to 14 residues. Trimming stripped 6 bases from V and 0 bases from J, with 12 bases between. The CDR3 reads CASSSGLYSYEQYF. The CDR3 DNA reads as TGTGCCAGCAGCTCCGGACTCTACTCCTACGAGCAGTACTTC.

This clonotype was found a few times. The genes are TRBV5-4 and TRBJ2-1, with D perhaps matching TRBD1 (6 bases). The V gene's germline CDR1 is SGHNT and CDR2 YYREEE (reference sequence). This CDR3 is built from 15 residues. V lost 4 bases, J lost 10 bases, and 21 bases lay in between. CDR3 region: CASSPGGGRQVEQFF. The CDR3 nucleotides are TGTGCCAGCAGCCCCGGAGGAGGAAGACAGGTGGAGCAGTTCTTC.

The chain is built from TRBV29-1 and TRBJ2-1; 7 nucleotides match TRBD1. Unmatched junction bases numbered 5, after V lost 7 bases and J lost 2 bases. This CDR3 region has 13 residues. Germline V gene lookup returns CDR1 SQVTM and CDR2 ANQGSEA. The CDR3 DNA reads TGCAGCGCACCGGGACAGCCCTACAATGAGCAGTTCTTC. Translated: CSAPGQPYNEQFF.

Only a few counts were recorded for this clonotype. The chain recombines TRBV12-3 or TRBV12-4 with TRBJ2-1, with 12 bases fitting TRBD2. The CDR3 is 17 amino acids. With 7 bases clipped from V and 7 bases from J, the junction kept 14 bases outside the gene matches. The CDR3 DNA reads as TGTGCCAGCACCATCTCGACTAGCGGGGGAATAGGGAATGAGCAGTTCTTC. This translates into CASTISTSGGIGNEQFF.

V is TRBV28 and J is TRBJ1-3; D not certain. V was shortened by 0 bases and J by 0 bases, with 12 bases between the two germline ends. Germline CDR1 and CDR2: MDHEN and SYDVKM. The CDR3 has 17 amino acids. The CDR3 spells CASSLWDQTNSGNTIYF. CDR3 DNA sequence: TGTGCCAGCAGTTTATGGGACCAGACTAACTCTGGAAACACCATATATTTT.

This clonotype was observed at least ten times. The V call is TRBV20-1, the J call TRBJ1-3; no firm D call. The germline gives CDR1 DFQATT, CDR2 SNEGSKA (reference sequence). This CDR3 has 11 amino acids. Trimming shortened V by 7 bases and J by 0 bases, and 4 bases separated the two germline ends. CDR3 nucleotide sequence: TGCAGTGGGGTCTCTGGAAACACCATATATTTT. This sequence encodes CSGVSGNTIYF.

In this sample, this clonotype turned up many times. CDR3 residues: CASSPDTDTQYF. CDR3 coding DNA: TGTGCCAGCAGTCCAGACACAGATACGCAGTATTTT. The chain joins TRBV12-3 or TRBV12-4 to TRBJ2-3, with D hard to call. V lost 5 bases, J lost 2 bases, and 5 bases lay in between. There are 12 residues in the CDR3.

This sequence joins TRBV12-3 or TRBV12-4 and TRBJ2-5, with 9 positions matching TRBD1. The CDR3 loop spans 15 amino acids. V shed 7 bases and J 5 bases; nucleotides not matched to a gene: 11. The CDR3 DNA sequence: TGTGCCAGCACCCAAGGGGGACAGGGTCGTGAGACCCAGTACTTC. Translation: CASTQGGQGRETQYF.

A word on this clonotype: An end of the junction differs from the germline gene, which may be a read error. The chain employs TRBV4-3 and TRBJ2-7; either TRBD1 or TRBD2 may fit D (7 bases each). CDR1 and CDR2 (germline): LGHNA, YSLEER. The CDR3 has 15 residues. The CDR3 bases are TGCGCCATCAGCCAAGAAGGCAGGGGGGGTACCGAGCAGTACTTC. The encoded protein is CAISQEGRGGTEQYF.

In its sample, this clonotype was seen a few times. The gene calls are TRBV29-1 and TRBJ2-2, with D perhaps TRBD2 (5 bases). Trimming took 5 bases from V and 2 from J, leaving 12 bases between them. This CDR3 has 14 residues. Germline-derived CDR1 and CDR2 are SQVTM and ANQGSEA. DNA of the CDR3: TGCAGCGTTATTGGGAGCAGAAACACCGGGGAGCTGTTTTTT. Translating it yields CSVIGSRNTGELFF.

This clonotype came up a few times. The rearrangement joins TRBV6-1 to TRBJ2-1; tentatively, D is TRBD2 (6 bases). In germline, CDR1 is MNHNS, CDR2 SASEGT. The CDR3 covers 14 residues. V was pared by 7 bases and J by 5 bases, with 15 bases between. CDR3 sequence reads: CASIERAHHNEQFF. CDR3 coding DNA: TGTGCCAGCATAGAGCGGGCGCACCACAATGAGCAGTTCTTC.

This clonotype appeared many times. V usage is TRBV20-1 and J usage is TRBJ1-1; D gene unclear. CDR3 size: 12 residues. Trimming took 6 bases from V and 11 from J, leaving 19 bases between them. Germline assignment: CDR1 DFQATT and CDR2 SNEGSKA (reference sequence). The CDR3 protein is CSAPGVRVGAFF. Written as DNA, the CDR3 is TGCAGTGCCCCTGGGGTGAGGGTTGGGGCTTTCTTT.

The rearrangement links TRBV29-1 to TRBJ2-1; D is possibly TRBD2 (6 bases). Trimming left V 7 bases short and J 1 base short, with 17 bases between. The germline CDR1 and CDR2 sequences are SQVTM and ANQGSEA. The CDR3 contains 15 residues. The DNA for the CDR3 is TGCAGCGCCCCCAAACCGGGACTTTCCTACAATGAGCAGTTCTTC. Translating gives CSAPKPGLSYNEQFF.

This clonotype occurred many times. This chain connects TRBV6-5 to TRBJ2-1; D call uncertain. Between the trimmed V and J ends, which lost 5 bases and 5 bases, there was a span of 13 bases. Germline assignment: CDR1 MNHEY and CDR2 SVGAGI. The CDR3 has 14 amino acids. For the CDR3, the DNA is TGTGCCAGCAGTCCCTCGACGGGTAACAATGAGCAGTTCTTC. Residues: CASSPSTGNNEQFF.

This clonotype was found many times. The chain is built from TRBV7-6 and TRBJ2-3; D unclear. The CDR3 contains 13 residues. Germline lookup yields CDR1 SGHVS and CDR2 FNYEAQ. With 5 bases removed from V and 13 bases from J, the gap between germline ends came to 19 bases. The CDR3 loop reads CASSPLTAGSEYF. The DNA for the CDR3 is TGTGCCAGCAGCCCTTTGACGGCAGGCTCGGAGTATTTT.

V gene TRBV11-3 combines with J gene TRBJ1-1; D ambiguous. CDR3 length equals 15 residues. V lost 2 bases, J lost 3 bases, and 13 bases lay in between. Germline values: CDR1 SGHNT, CDR2 YENEEA. DNA of the CDR3: TGTGCCAGCAGCTTATCAGGATCAGTGGACACTGAAGCTTTCTTT. Translating gives CASSLSGSVDTEAFF.

This clonotype appeared a few times. The rearrangement joins TRBV6-6 to TRBJ2-1; possible D gene TRBD1, 6 bases. The CDR3 has 12 amino acids. The germline gives CDR1 MNHNY, CDR2 SVGAGI (reference sequence). Trimming shortened V by 6 bases and J by 10 bases, and 13 bases separated the two germline ends. CDR3 in DNA: TGTGCCAGCAGCACCAGGGGTCACGAGCAGTTCTTC. It is translated as CASSTRGHEQFF.

Many counts were recorded for this clonotype. This chain uses TRBV20-1 with TRBJ2-5; 11 bases map to TRBD2. V dropped 0 bases and J dropped 5; count of bases not matched to a gene: 8. The CDR3 consists of 16 residues. Germline V lookup: CDR1 DFQATT, CDR2 SNEGSKA (reference sequence). The CDR3 DNA reads TGCAGTGCTAGAGATTTGACTAGCGGGACGAGGGAGACCCAGTACTTC. Its translation is CSARDLTSGTRETQYF.

The chain joins TRBV7-8 to TRBJ2-1; TRBD2 is a possible D gene (5 bases). Per germline, CDR1 SGHVS and CDR2 FQNEAQ. Deletions cut 1 base from V and 9 bases from J, with 19 bases between. This CDR3 region has 16 residues. The CDR3 spells CASSLGGGRAEGEQFF. DNA for the CDR3: TGTGCCAGCAGCTTAGGGGGTGGTAGGGCTGAGGGTGAGCAGTTCTTC.